These 12 T cell receptor beta chains were all obtained from the same sample, sequenced in a study of molecular identifiers for immune sequencing clone quantification. MiXCR was run by TCRdb on the PCR reads, yielding one entry per CDR3 protein. The repertoire has roughly 10,000 distinct CDR3 sequences, roughly a sixth of them found once; the top ten carry around 2%. What was sequenced was naive CD8+ T cells from blood, with Jurkat cell RNA spiked in. Subset denoted: FACS-sorted CD8+CD4-CCR7+CD45RA+ naive T cells. The receptors here all came from a human donor in good health. Some libraries in this study had Jurkat cell RNA spiked in.

A word on this clonotype: The junction does not match germline at one end; this may be a read error. V usage is TRBV5-6 and J usage is TRBJ2-2; a possible D gene is TRBD2 (6 bases). This CDR3 contains 12 residues. Germline V CDR1 and CDR2: SGHDT, YYEEEE. CDR3 in amino acids: CASSLSIGGLFF. In DNA, the CDR3 is TGTGCCAGCAGCTTGAGCATCGGGGGGCTGTTTTTT.

About this clonotype: A much larger clone lies a single base off, so this may be a read error. The rearrangement uses TRBV2 and TRBJ1-5; no clear D. The CDR3 contains 11 residues. Germline V gene sequence: CDR1 SNHLY, CDR2 FYNNEI. DNA of the CDR3: TGTGCCAGCGGAAAGGCGGAGCCCGAGCATTTT. The encoded protein is CASGKAEPEHF.

This clonotype showed up many times. The V and J genes are TRBV11-1 and TRBJ2-7; D is undetermined. Germline loops: CDR1 SGHAT, CDR2 FQDESV (reference sequence). Trimming cost V 4 bases and J 2 bases, with 9 bases left between them. CDR3 length: 13 residues. The CDR3 region is CASSSGRAYEQYF. CDR3 DNA sequence: TGTGCCAGCAGCTCCGGAAGGGCCTACGAGCAGTACTTC.

Regarding this clonotype: This may be a read error, as it is one base from a much larger clone. The gene calls are TRBV7-8 and TRBJ1-2; the D gene is possibly TRBD1 (5 bases). The CDR3 contains 13 residues. V lost 5 bases, J lost 7 bases, and 14 bases lay in between. From germline, CDR1 is SGHVS and CDR2 FQNEAQ. The CDR3 spells CASSRAQGRGYTF. The DNA of the CDR3 is TGTGCCAGCAGCCGGGCCCAGGGACGTGGCTACACCTTC.

Concerning this clonotype: A much larger clonotype is one base distant, so this may be a read error. The V and J genes are TRBV11-1 and TRBJ1-1; D might be TRBD1 (6 bases). CDR1 SGHAT and CDR2 FQDESV come from the germline V gene (reference sequence). This CDR3 is 13 amino acids long. V was clipped by 4 bases and J by 7 bases, with 13 bases between them. The CDR3 loop reads CASSSERTVEAFF. DNA of the CDR3: TGTGCCAGCAGCTCAGAGAGGACAGTTGAAGCTTTCTTT.

By sample fraction, this clonotype is medium-sized (0.01 to 0.1%). The chain combines TRBV7-9 with TRBJ1-2; no firm D call. V was cut by 5 bases and J by 4 bases, with 14 bases left in between. CDR1 and CDR2 from the germline V gene are SEHNR and FQNEAQ (reference sequence). The CDR3 runs to 14 residues. CDR3: CASSPILTPYGYTF. The CDR3 DNA sequence: TGTGCCAGCAGCCCGATTTTGACACCCTATGGCTACACCTTC.

Within the sample, this clonotype is medium-sized. The chain couples TRBV10-1 to TRBJ2-6; the D call may be TRBD1 or TRBD2 (5 bases each). V gave up 5 bases and J gave up 1 base, with 12 bases separating them. In germline, CDR1 is WNHNN, CDR2 SYGVQD (reference sequence). The CDR3 is 16 residues long. The CDR3 sequence: CASSPGTFSGANVLTF. CDR3 DNA sequence: TGCGCCAGCAGTCCCGGGACGTTTTCTGGGGCCAACGTCCTGACTTTC.

This clonotype was recorded once. The chain employs TRBV20-1 and TRBJ2-7, with D tentatively TRBD1 or TRBD2 (5 bases each). V shed 5 bases and J shed 2 bases, with 13 bases lying between them. The CDR3 has 13 residues. The germline CDR1 and CDR2 sequences are DFQATT and SNEGSKA (reference sequence). CDR3 sequence: CSAGDPPAYEQYF. The CDR3 DNA reads TGCAGTGCTGGGGACCCCCCGGCCTACGAGCAGTACTTC.

The chain uses TRBV10-3 and TRBJ2-2; D unclear. The germline V and J ends were trimmed by 6 bases and 1 base, with 9 bases remaining between them. This CDR3 contains 14 residues. The germline gives CDR1 ENHRY, CDR2 SYGVKD. Here the CDR3 reads CAIRSLMNTGELFF. The CDR3 bases are TGTGCCATCAGGAGCCTTATGAACACCGGGGAGCTGTTTTTT.

By its share, this clonotype is medium-sized. This rearrangement joins TRBV4-1 to TRBJ2-2; D gene unclear. Per the germline V gene, CDR1 is MGHRA and CDR2 is YSYEKL. V lost 4 bases and J 4 bases, leaving 10 bases between the germline ends. The CDR3 spans 14 residues. The CDR3 DNA reads TGCGCCAGCAGCCCCGGGCCGGGCACCGGGGAGCTGTTTTTT. Its protein product is CASSPGPGTGELFF.

This clonotype was recorded at least ten times. A read error may account for a junction end that differs from germline. J is TRBJ1-1 and V is TRBV6-5; 12 positions agree with TRBD1. Looked up from germline, CDR1 is MNHEY and CDR2 is SVGAGI. This CDR3 region has 16 residues. The CDR3 here is CASSYGTGGVYDEAFF. The CDR3 DNA reads TGTGCCAGCAGTTACGGGACAGGGGGCGTCTACGATGAAGCCTTCTTT.

This clonotype has ten or more counts. This chain links TRBV6-1 with TRBJ2-7, with TRBD2 identical over 10 bases. With V trimmed by 4 bases and J by 9 bases, 18 bases remained unmatched. The CDR3 is 17 residues long. CDR1 and CDR2 from the germline V gene are MNHNS and SASEGT. The CDR3 bases are TGTGCCAGCAGTGCCACCCGGGGAGCGGGGGGGAATGGAGGGCAGTACTTC. Translation gives CASSATRGAGGNGGQYF.